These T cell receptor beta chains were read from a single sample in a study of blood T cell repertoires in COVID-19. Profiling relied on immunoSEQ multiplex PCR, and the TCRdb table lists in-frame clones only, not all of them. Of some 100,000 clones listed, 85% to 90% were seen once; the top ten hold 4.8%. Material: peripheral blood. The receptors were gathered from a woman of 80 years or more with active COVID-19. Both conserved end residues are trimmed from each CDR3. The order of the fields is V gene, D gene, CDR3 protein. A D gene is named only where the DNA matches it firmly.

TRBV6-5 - ASSSTGKYEQY
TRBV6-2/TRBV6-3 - ASSGVTSTDEQY
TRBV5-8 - ASRPDSYEQY
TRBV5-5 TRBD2 ASSLRPGLAQETQY
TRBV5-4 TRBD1 ASSFPHLDRPGNQPQH
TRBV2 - ASSETRSNYGYT
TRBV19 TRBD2 ASSVSGTSGTNNEQF
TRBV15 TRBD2 ATSRNWGTSGVYNTGELF
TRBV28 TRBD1 ASVQTGASTYEQY
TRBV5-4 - ASSLDSLLGGEQF
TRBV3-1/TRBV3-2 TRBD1 ASGTGAGNTIY
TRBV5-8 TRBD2 ASSFASGSLSTGELF
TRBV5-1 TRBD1 ASSLALEWTGVYEQY
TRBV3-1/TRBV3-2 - ASSQGSPSIQY
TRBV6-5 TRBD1 ASSQTGGREKLF
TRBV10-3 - AISVAVNSPLH